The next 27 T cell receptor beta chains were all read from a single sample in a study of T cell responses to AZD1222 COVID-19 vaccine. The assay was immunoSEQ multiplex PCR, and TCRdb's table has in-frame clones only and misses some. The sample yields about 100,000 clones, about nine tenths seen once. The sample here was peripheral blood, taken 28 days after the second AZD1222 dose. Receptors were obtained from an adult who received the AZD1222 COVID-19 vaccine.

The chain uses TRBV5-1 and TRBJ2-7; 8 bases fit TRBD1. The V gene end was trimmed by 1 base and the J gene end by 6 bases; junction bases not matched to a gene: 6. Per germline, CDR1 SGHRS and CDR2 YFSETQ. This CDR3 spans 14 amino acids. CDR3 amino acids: CASSLRNTGGEQYF. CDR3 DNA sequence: TGCGCCAGCAGCTTGCGGAATACAGGGGGCGAGCAGTACTTC.

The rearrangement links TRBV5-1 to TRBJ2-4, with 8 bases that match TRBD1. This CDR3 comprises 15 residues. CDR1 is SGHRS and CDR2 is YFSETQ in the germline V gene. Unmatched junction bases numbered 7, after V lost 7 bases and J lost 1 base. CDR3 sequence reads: CASGQGETAKNIQYF. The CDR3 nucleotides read TGCGCCAGCGGACAGGGAGAGACGGCCAAAAACATTCAGTACTTC.

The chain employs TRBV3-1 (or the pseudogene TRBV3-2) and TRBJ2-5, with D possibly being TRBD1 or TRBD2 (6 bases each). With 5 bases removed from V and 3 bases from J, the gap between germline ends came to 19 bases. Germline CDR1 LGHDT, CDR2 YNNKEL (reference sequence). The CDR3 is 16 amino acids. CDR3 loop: CASSASGRGVKETQYF. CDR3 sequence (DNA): TGTGCCAGCAGCGCCAGTGGAAGGGGGGTAAAAGAGACCCAGTACTTC.

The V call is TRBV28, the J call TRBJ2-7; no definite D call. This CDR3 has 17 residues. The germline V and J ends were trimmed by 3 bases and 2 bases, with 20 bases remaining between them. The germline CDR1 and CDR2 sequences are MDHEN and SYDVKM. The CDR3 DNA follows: TGTGCCAGCAGTTTCCGGCCCGCAGGAAGCCTCACCTACGAGCAGTACTTC. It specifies CASSFRPAGSLTYEQYF.

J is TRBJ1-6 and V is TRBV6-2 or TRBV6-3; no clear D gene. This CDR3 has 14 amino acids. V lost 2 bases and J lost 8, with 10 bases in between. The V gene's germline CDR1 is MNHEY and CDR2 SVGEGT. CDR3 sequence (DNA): TGTGCCAGCAGTTACGGAACATTGGATTCACCCCTCCACTTT. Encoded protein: CASSYGTLDSPLHF.

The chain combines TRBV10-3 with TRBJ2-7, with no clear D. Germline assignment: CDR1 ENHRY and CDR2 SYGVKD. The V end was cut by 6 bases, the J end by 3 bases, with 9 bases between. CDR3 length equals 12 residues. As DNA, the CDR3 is TGTGCCATCAGCGAGACGGACTACGAGCAGTACTTC. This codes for CAISETDYEQYF.

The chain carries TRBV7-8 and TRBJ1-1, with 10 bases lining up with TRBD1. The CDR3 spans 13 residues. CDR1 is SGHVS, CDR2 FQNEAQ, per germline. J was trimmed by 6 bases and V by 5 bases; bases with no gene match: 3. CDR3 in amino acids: CASSRDRGAEAFF. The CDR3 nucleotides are TGTGCCAGCAGCCGGGACAGGGGTGCTGAAGCTTTCTTT.

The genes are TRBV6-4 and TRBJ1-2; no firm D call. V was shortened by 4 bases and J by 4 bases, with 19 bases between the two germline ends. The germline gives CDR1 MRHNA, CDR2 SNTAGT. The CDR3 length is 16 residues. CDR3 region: CASSAPLMSIIYGYTF. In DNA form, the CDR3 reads TGTGCCAGCAGTGCTCCTCTGATGTCTATAATCTATGGCTACACCTTC.

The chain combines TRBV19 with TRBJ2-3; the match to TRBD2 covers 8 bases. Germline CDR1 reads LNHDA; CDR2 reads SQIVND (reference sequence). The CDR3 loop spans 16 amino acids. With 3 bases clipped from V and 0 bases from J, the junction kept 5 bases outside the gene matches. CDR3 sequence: CASSMGASGSTDTQYF. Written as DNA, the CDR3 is TGTGCCAGTAGTATGGGGGCTAGCGGGAGCACAGATACGCAGTATTTT.

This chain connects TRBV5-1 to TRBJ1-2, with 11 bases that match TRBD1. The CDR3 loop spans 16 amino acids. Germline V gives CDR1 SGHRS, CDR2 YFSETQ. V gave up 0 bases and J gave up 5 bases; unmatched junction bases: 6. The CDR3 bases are TGCGCCAGCAGCTTGGGGACAGGGGGCGGTTTGTATGGCTACACCTTC. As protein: CASSLGTGGGLYGYTF.

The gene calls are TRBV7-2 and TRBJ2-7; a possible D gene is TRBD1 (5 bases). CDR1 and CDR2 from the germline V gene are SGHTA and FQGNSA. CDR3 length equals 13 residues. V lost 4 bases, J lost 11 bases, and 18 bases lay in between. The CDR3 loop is CASSSRDSQPKYF. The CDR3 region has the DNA TGTGCCAGCAGCTCCCGAGACAGTCAACCTAAGTACTTC.

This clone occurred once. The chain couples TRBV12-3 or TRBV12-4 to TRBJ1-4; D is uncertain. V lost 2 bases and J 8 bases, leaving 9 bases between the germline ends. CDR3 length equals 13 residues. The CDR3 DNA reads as TGTGCCAGCAGTTTATGGAGGAGAGAAAAACTGTTTTTT. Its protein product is CASSLWRREKLFF.

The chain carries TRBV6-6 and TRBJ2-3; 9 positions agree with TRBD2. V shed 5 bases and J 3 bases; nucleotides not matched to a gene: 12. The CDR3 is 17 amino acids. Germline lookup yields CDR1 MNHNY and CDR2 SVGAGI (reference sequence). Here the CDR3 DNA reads TGTGCCAGCAGTCCAAGCGGGAGGCGGGGTTGGACAGATACGCAGTATTTT. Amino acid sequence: CASSPSGRRGWTDTQYF.

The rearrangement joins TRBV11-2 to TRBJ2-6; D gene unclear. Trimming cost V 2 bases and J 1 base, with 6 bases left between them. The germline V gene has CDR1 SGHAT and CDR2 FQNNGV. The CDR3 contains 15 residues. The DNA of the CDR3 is TGTGCCAGCAGCTTAACTCTTTCTGGGGCCAACGTCCTGACTTTC. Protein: CASSLTLSGANVLTF.

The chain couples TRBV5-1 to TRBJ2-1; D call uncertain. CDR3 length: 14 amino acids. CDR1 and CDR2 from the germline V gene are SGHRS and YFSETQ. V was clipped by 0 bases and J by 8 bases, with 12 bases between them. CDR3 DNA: TGCGCCAGCAGCTTGGTTGCTACCTGGGATGAGCAGTTCTTC. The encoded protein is CASSLVATWDEQFF.

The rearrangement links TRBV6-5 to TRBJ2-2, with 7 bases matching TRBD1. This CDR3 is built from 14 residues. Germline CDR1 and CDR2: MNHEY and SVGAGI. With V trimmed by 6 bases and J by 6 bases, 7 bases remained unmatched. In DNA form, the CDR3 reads TGTGCCAGCAGGGTGACAGGGCCGGCCGGGGAGCTGTTTTTT. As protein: CASRVTGPAGELFF.

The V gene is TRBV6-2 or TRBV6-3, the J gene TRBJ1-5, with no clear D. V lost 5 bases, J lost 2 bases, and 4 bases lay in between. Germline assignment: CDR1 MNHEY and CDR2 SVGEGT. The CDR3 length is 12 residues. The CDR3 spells CASSGGNQPQHF. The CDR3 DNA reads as TGTGCCAGCAGTGGGGGCAATCAGCCCCAGCATTTT.

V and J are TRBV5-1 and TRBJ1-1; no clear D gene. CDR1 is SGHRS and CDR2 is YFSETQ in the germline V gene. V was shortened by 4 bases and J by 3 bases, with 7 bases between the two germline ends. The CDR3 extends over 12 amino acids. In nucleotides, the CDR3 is TGCGCCAGCAGCCCTGACGACACTGAAGCTTTCTTT. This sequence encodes CASSPDDTEAFF.

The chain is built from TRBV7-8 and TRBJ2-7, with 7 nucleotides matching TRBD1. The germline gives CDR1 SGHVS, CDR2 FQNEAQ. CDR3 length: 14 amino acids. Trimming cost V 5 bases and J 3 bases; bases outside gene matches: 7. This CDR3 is CASSVGTASYEQYF. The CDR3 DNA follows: TGTGCCAGCAGCGTCGGGACAGCCAGCTACGAGCAGTACTTC.

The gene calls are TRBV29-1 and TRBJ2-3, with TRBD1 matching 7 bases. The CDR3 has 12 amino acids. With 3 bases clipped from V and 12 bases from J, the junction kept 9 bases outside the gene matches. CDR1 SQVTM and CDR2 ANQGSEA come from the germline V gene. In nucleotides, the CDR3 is TGCAGCGTTGACACTGTTAGGGGGCATCAGTATTTT. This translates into CSVDTVRGHQYF.

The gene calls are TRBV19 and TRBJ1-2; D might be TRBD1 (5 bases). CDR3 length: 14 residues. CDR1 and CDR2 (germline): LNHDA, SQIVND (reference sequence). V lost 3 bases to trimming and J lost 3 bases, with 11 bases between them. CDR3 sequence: CASSIDRGDYGYTF. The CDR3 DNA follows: TGTGCCAGTAGTATTGACCGGGGGGACTATGGCTACACCTTC. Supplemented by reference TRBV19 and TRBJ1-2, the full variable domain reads DGGITQSPKYLFRKEGQNVTLSCEQNLNHDAMYWYRQDPGQGLRLIYYSQIVNDFQKGDIAEGYSVSREKKESFPLTVTSAQKNPTAFYLCASSIDRGDYGYTFGSGTRLTVV.

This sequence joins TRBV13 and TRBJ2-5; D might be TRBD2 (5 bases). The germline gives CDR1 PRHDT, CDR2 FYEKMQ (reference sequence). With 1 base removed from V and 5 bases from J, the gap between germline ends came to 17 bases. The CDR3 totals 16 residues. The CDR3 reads CASSLAPRAGLETQYF. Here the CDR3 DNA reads TGTGCCAGCAGCTTAGCCCCGAGGGCAGGTCTGGAGACCCAGTACTTC.

In nucleotides, the CDR3 is TGTGCCAGCAGCCGACAAACCCAAGAGACCCAGTACTTC. This sequence encodes CASSRQTQETQYF. The chain recombines TRBV7-2 with TRBJ2-5; no clear D. Germline assignment: CDR1 SGHTA and CDR2 FQGNSA. V lost 5 bases and J lost 1, with 8 bases in between. The length of the CDR3 is 13 residues.

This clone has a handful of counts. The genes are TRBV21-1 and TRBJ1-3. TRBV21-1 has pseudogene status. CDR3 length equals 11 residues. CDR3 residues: CASSGGNTIYF. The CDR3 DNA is TGTGCCAGCAGCGGAGGAAACACCATATATTTT.

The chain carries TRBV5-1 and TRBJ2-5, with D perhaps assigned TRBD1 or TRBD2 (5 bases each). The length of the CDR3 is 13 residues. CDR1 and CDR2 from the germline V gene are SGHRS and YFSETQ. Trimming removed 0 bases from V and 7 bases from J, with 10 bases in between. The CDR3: CASSLDPGRTQYF. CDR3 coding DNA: TGCGCCAGCAGCTTGGACCCAGGGAGGACCCAGTACTTC.

CDR3 region: CASSQSGLHLNEQFF. Here the CDR3 DNA reads TGCGCCAGCAGCCAGTCCGGACTACATCTCAATGAGCAGTTCTTC. This chain links TRBV5-1 with TRBJ2-1, with D perhaps matching TRBD2 (6 bases). The V and J ends lost 4 bases and 6 bases respectively, with 17 bases between them. The CDR3 extends over 15 amino acids. The V gene's germline CDR1 is SGHRS and CDR2 YFSETQ.

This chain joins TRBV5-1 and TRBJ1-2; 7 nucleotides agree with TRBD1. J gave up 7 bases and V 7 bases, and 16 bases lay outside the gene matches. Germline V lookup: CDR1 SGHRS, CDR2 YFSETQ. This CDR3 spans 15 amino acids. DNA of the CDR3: TGCGCCAGCGGGGATCGACAGGGTTCTGCTAGTGGCTACACCTTC. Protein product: CASGDRQGSASGYTF.